This T cell receptor beta chain was identified during a study of blood T cell repertoires in COVID-19 (TCRdb year 2020). Some background on the complete study: The collaborator samples originated in the United States, Italy and Spain and spanned the acute and convalescent phases of COVID-19. The samples were drawn from two sources: the first 160 participants of the ongoing ImmuneRACE study, and 1,000 to 1,500 subjects contributed by 6 global collaborators. The prospective study material was composed of cDNA or gDNA derived from T cells, B-cell-depleted T cells, or PBMCs. Where available, HLA class I and class II types were obtained from metadata supplied by the sample provider rather than from assay-based typing. Sample metadata almost always included a de-identified subject ID, COVID-19 status, age in years and sex. Subjects who had been exposed to COVID-19, were actively infected with it, or had recovered from it provided the deeply sampled blood TCRbeta repertoires that made up the dataset. A freely available public database, intended as a resource for researchers studying the immune response to SARS-CoV-2, is where the repertoires were released. The study at large found these results: Clinical and demographic metadata were provided uncurated, with the amount varying by source and participant.

In regard to this clone: Its antigen remains unidentified. No qualities accompany the bases; no much larger clone lies one base away.

Each collaborating institution followed its own protocols to collect whole blood in K2EDTA tubes. Collaborator samples were shipped for TCRbeta analysis as frozen whole blood, isolated PBMCs, or DNA extracted from either sample type. The immunoSEQ Assay, a bias-controlled multiplex PCR, was used to amplify TCRbeta CDR3 regions from genomic DNA. The paper's processing steps were these. Nucleated cell counts per sample were estimated from amplification of reference gene primers within the assay. Sequence reads were collapsed and filtered to measure the absolute abundance of every unique TCRbeta CDR3 rearrangement. For each sample, productive Simpson clonality was calculated by taking the square root of Simpson's diversity index across productive rearrangements. The clones in this table, taken by TCRdb from immuneACCESS, are in-frame only. Not every clone is retained; where verified, under half of the shortfall comes from an unresolved V gene, and the cause of the rest is unknown. V and J calls and clone size are as listed in that table; D and trimming were resolved from the DNA. The sample records around 100,000 clones, approximately 80% of which are singletons. Over 30% of the sample is held by the ten biggest clonotypes.

This receptor was taken from a man between 65 and 85 years old with active or convalescent COVID-19. Material: peripheral blood.

The CDR3 in this case is CASAAGVYAEDTQYF. The nucleotide sequence reads TGTGCCAGCGCGGCCGGGGTCTATGCAGAAGATACGCAGTATTTT. Recombination linked TRBV28 to TRBJ2-3, with a weak D call of TRBD2 (5 bases match). The germline V gene yields MDHEN for CDR1 and SYDVKM for CDR2. The CDR3 spans 15 residues, from the cysteine through the phenylalanine. The only DNA kept is the CDR3, 45 bases in frame from the first base. The V end loses 8 bases and the J end loses 5 bases, and a stretch of 20 bases separates them.